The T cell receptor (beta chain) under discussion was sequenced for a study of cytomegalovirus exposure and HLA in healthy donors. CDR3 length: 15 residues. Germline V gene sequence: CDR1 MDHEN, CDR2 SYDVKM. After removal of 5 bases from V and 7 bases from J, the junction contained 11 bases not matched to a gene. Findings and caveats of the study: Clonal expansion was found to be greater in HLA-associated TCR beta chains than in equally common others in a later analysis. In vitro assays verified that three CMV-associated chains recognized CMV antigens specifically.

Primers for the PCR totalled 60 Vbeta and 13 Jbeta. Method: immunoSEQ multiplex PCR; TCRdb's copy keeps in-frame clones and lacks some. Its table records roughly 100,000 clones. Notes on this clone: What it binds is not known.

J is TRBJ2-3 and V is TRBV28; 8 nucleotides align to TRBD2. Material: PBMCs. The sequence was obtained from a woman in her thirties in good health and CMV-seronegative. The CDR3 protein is CASSPYVAGGHTQYF. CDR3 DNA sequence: TGTGCCAGCAGTCCCTATGTGGCGGGGGGTCATACGCAGTATTTT.